The clone carrying this T cell receptor (beta chain) came up a few times. This sample is drawn from a study of blood T cell repertoires in COVID-19. Across the study: Acute and convalescent COVID-19 samples came from the United States, Italy and Spain. Sources were T cells, B-cell-depleted T cells, or PBMCs; the material itself was cDNA or gDNA.

Authors' analysis steps: Amplification from reference gene primers served as the basis for estimated nucleated cell counts. Method: immunoSEQ multiplex PCR; TCRdb's copy keeps in-frame clones and lacks some. D and trimming were read from the DNA, whereas the V and J calls and clone size are those reported in that table. The data show about 120,000 clones, over 65% seen once. V lost 3 bases, J lost 0 bases, and 15 bases lay in between. The length of the CDR3 is 16 residues. Germline loops: CDR1 SGHRS, CDR2 YFSETQ. The rearrangement uses TRBV5-1 and TRBJ1-1; perhaps TRBD1 as D (6 bases). The sequence was collected from a human donor with acute or convalescent COVID-19. The donor label of this sample is uncertain. The sequenced material came from peripheral blood. CDR3 sequence (DNA): TGCGCCAGCAGCTATCTGGGGGGGCAAATGAACACTGAAGCTTTCTTT. Protein: CASSYLGGQMNTEAFF.